This is a list of T cell receptor beta chains from one sample in a study of blood T cell repertoires in COVID-19. Assay: immunoSEQ multiplex PCR; the TCRdb copy retains only in-frame clones and omits some. The table has around 110,000 clones, about 82% seen once. Source material: peripheral blood. The receptors here all came from a man between 60 and 75 years old with active or convalescent COVID-19. CDR3s include the opening cysteine and the closing phenylalanine or tryptophan. A D gene is named only where the DNA matches it firmly. Some rows have no size entry. The others give once, few or many, or a class for an expanded clone.

J: TRBJ1-6; size: .; D: TRBD1; V: TRBV5-4; DNA: TGTGCCAGCAGCCCAAGGACAGGGTGGATCCCCTATAATTCACCCCTCCACTTT; CDR3: CASSPRTGWIPYNSPLHF
J: TRBJ2-2; size: .; D: TRBD2; V: TRBV6-1; DNA: TGTGCCAGCACGACCGGGAGGGCCGGTTCCGGGGAGCTGTTTTTT; CDR3: CASTTGRAGSGELFF
J: TRBJ1-3; size: .; D: .; V: TRBV4-1; DNA: TGCGCCAGCAGCCACCTAGGAAACACCATATATTTT; CDR3: CASSHLGNTIYF
J: TRBJ2-1; size: .; D: TRBD2; V: TRBV7-3; DNA: TGTGCCAGCAGCTTATACCCCGGGACTACCTACAATGAGCAGTTCTTC; CDR3: CASSLYPGTTYNEQFF
J: TRBJ1-4; size: few; D: .; V: TRBV27; DNA: TGTGCCAGCAGTTATGACGCGCCAGGGATAGGAAAACTGTTTTTT; CDR3: CASSYDAPGIGKLFF
J: TRBJ2-3; size: .; D: .; V: TRBV5-8; DNA: TGTGCCAGCAGCTTGCGACAGACAACCACAGATACGCAGTATTTT; CDR3: CASSLRQTTTDTQYF
J: TRBJ2-7; size: .; D: .; V: TRBV3-1/TRBV3-2; DNA: TGTGCCAGCAGCCAAGGAAAAGGGGACTACGAGCAGTACTTC; CDR3: CASSQGKGDYEQYF
J: TRBJ2-6; size: .; D: .; V: TRBV29-1; DNA: TGCAGCGTTGAGGGGGCAGGGGCCAACGTCCTGACTTTC; CDR3: CSVEGAGANVLTF
J: TRBJ2-7; size: .; D: TRBD2; V: TRBV13; DNA: TGTGCCAACAGACTAGCGGGGACCTACGAGCAGTACTTC; CDR3: CANRLAGTYEQYF
J: TRBJ2-7; size: .; D: TRBD1; V: TRBV27; DNA: TGTGCCAGTGAAAAGTGGGGGACAGAGACCTACGAGCAGTACTTC; CDR3: CASEKWGTETYEQYF
J: TRBJ2-5; size: .; D: .; V: TRBV7-3; DNA: TGTGCCAGCAGCTTGCGGACTGGGATTCAAGAGACCCAGTACTTC; CDR3: CASSLRTGIQETQYF
J: TRBJ2-3; size: .; D: .; V: TRBV4-2; DNA: TGTGCCAGCAGCCAAGATCGAGTAAGAGCGACGGGATTGACAGATACGCAGTATTTT; CDR3: CASSQDRVRATGLTDTQYF
J: TRBJ2-7; size: .; D: .; V: TRBV30; DNA: TGTGCCTGGAGTGTACTAACGGCACGATCCTCCTACGAGCAGTACTTC; CDR3: CAWSVLTARSSYEQYF
J: TRBJ1-5; size: few; D: .; V: TRBV4-2; DNA: TGTGCCAGCAGCCAAGAGGGGGGGCGCGAGGACCAGCCCCAGCATTTT; CDR3: CASSQEGGREDQPQHF
J: TRBJ1-2; size: .; D: .; V: TRBV10-3; DNA: TGTGCCATCAGCCGCTTCGAGGTGGGCTACACCTTC; CDR3: CAISRFEVGYTF
J: TRBJ2-5; size: once; D: .; V: TRBV5-6; DNA: TGTGCCAGCATCGGGTTGGGTTTCCAAAAGGAAGAGACCCAGTACTTC; CDR3: CASIGLGFQKEETQYF
J: TRBJ1-1; size: .; D: .; V: TRBV30; DNA: TGTGCCTGGCCCACTAGGGACACTGAAGCTTTCTTT; CDR3: CAWPTRDTEAFF
J: TRBJ1-1; size: few; D: .; V: TRBV14; DNA: TGTGCCAGCAGCCAAGATCTAACGGGACTTGGGGACACTGAAGCTTTCTTT; CDR3: CASSQDLTGLGDTEAFF
J: TRBJ2-3; size: .; D: .; V: TRBV7-2; DNA: TGTGCCAGCAGCTTAAGGCAGGGGATGGCAGATACGCAGTATTTT; CDR3: CASSLRQGMADTQYF
J: TRBJ2-7; size: few; D: TRBD1; V: TRBV7-2; DNA: TGTGCCAGCAGCGTACAGGGACAGGGCTACTCCTACGAGCAGTACTTC; CDR3: CASSVQGQGYSYEQYF
J: TRBJ1-5; size: .; D: .; V: TRBV15; DNA: TGTGCCACCAGCAGCCACCTCCCACTCCCGGGGAGCAATCAGCCCCAGCATTTT; CDR3: CATSSHLPLPGSNQPQHF
J: TRBJ2-5; size: few; D: .; V: TRBV7-2; DNA: TGTGCCAGCAGCCCTGGGGCAGGGTACGGGACCCAGTACTTC; CDR3: CASSPGAGYGTQYF
J: TRBJ2-1; size: .; D: TRBD2; V: TRBV9; DNA: TGTGCCAGCAGCGTAGAGTCTAGCGGAGAGCAGTTCTTC; CDR3: CASSVESSGEQFF
J: TRBJ2-5; size: .; D: TRBD1; V: TRBV6-2/TRBV6-3; DNA: TGTGCCAGCAGTTACCCAGGACAGGGGGGAAGTGAGACCCAGTACTTC; CDR3: CASSYPGQGGSETQYF
J: TRBJ2-5; size: .; D: .; V: TRBV7-6; DNA: TGTGCCAGCAGCTTAAAAACCAACTACCAAGAGACCCAGTACTTC; CDR3: CASSLKTNYQETQYF
J: TRBJ2-1; size: .; D: TRBD2; V: TRBV5-8; DNA: TGTGCCAGCAGCTTAGAATCGAGACTAGCGGGAAATGAGCAGTTCTTC; CDR3: CASSLESRLAGNEQFF
J: TRBJ2-7; size: many; D: .; V: TRBV6-5; DNA: TGTGCCAGCAGTTACGGGAGCGGGCTGTTCGAGCAGTACTTC; CDR3: CASSYGSGLFEQYF
J: TRBJ2-5; size: .; D: .; V: TRBV15; DNA: TGTGCCACCAGCAGAATCGAGGGAGAGACCCAGTACTTC; CDR3: CATSRIEGETQYF
J: TRBJ2-7; size: .; D: .; V: TRBV11-3; DNA: TGTGCCAGCAGCCCCACGGACTACGGGGAGCAGTACTTC; CDR3: CASSPTDYGEQYF
J: TRBJ2-1; size: .; D: .; V: TRBV18; DNA: TGTGCCAGCTCACCCATCTCGCCGAGCTCCTACAATGAGCAGTTCTTC; CDR3: CASSPISPSSYNEQFF
J: TRBJ2-2; size: .; D: TRBD2; V: TRBV11-2; DNA: TGTGCCAGCAGCCTACTAGCGGGAGACACCGGGGAGCTGTTTTTT; CDR3: CASSLLAGDTGELFF
J: TRBJ1-3; size: once; D: .; V: TRBV28; DNA: TGTGCCAGCAGCCCCGGTGGGAGCTCTGGAAACACCATATATTTT; CDR3: CASSPGGSSGNTIYF
J: TRBJ2-2; size: .; D: TRBD2; V: TRBV5-1; DNA: TGCGCCAGCAGCTTCGGGCGGGAGGGTACCGGGGAGCTGTTTTTT; CDR3: CASSFGREGTGELFF
J: TRBJ2-7; size: .; D: .; V: TRBV4-1; DNA: TGCGCCAGCAGCCCCGGAGAGGTCGCCTACGAGCAGTACTTC; CDR3: CASSPGEVAYEQYF
J: TRBJ2-4; size: .; D: TRBD2; V: TRBV4-2; DNA: TGTGCCAGCAGCCAAGGGGGGACTAGCGGGAGCAAAAACATTCAGTACTTC; CDR3: CASSQGGTSGSKNIQYF
J: TRBJ2-7; size: .; D: .; V: TRBV20-1; DNA: TGCAGTCCCGGACAGACCTACGAGCAGTACTTC; CDR3: CSPGQTYEQYF
J: TRBJ2-1; size: .; D: .; V: TRBV20-1; DNA: TGCAGTGCTAGCCCCTACGATGAGCAGTTCTTC; CDR3: CSASPYDEQFF
J: TRBJ2-7; size: .; D: TRBD1; V: TRBV6-1; DNA: TGTGCCAGCAGTGAAGCGCTGGGGGGGACAGGGTTCTACGAGCAGTACTTC; CDR3: CASSEALGGTGFYEQYF
J: TRBJ2-1; size: .; D: TRBD1; V: TRBV6-5; DNA: TGTGCCAGCAGTCGGGACAGGGAGGTCAATGAGCAGTTCTTC; CDR3: CASSRDREVNEQFF
J: TRBJ2-7; size: .; D: TRBD2; V: TRBV18; DNA: TGTGCCAGCTCACCGTCTAGCGGGAGAGCCCACGAGCAGTACTTC; CDR3: CASSPSSGRAHEQYF
J: TRBJ2-7; size: .; D: .; V: TRBV3-1/TRBV3-2; DNA: TGTGCCAGCAGCCAGGTTGACTATGAGCAGTACTTC; CDR3: CASSQVDYEQYF
J: TRBJ2-7; size: .; D: .; V: TRBV5-1; DNA: TGCGCCAGCAGCTTCGGACAACAAGGAGCCGAGCAGTACTTC; CDR3: CASSFGQQGAEQYF
J: TRBJ2-7; size: .; D: .; V: TRBV18; DNA: TGTGCCAGCTCACCCCCTGCGGCCTCCTACGAGCAGTACTTC; CDR3: CASSPPAASYEQYF
J: TRBJ1-4; size: .; D: TRBD1; V: TRBV28; DNA: TGTGCCAGCAGTTTATTTGGGACAGGGTTGGAAAAACTGTTTTTT; CDR3: CASSLFGTGLEKLFF
J: TRBJ2-1; size: .; D: .; V: TRBV6-6; DNA: TGTGCCAGCAGCGGTGGGACTACAGGGGGGCTCGGTGAGCAGTTCTTC; CDR3: CASSGGTTGGLGEQFF
J: TRBJ2-1; size: many; D: TRBD1; V: TRBV4-1; DNA: TGCGCCAGCAGCCAACGGGACAGGAAGGAAGGTGAGCAGTTCTTC; CDR3: CASSQRDRKEGEQFF
J: TRBJ2-7; size: few; D: .; V: TRBV3-1/TRBV3-2; DNA: TGTGCCAGCAGCCAAGGGAACTACTACGAGCAGTACTTC; CDR3: CASSQGNYYEQYF
J: TRBJ1-4; size: .; D: .; V: TRBV6-5; DNA: TGTGCCAGCAGTTACTCGATTTGGGAGACTAATGAAAAACTGTTTTTT; CDR3: CASSYSIWETNEKLFF
J: TRBJ1-5; size: .; D: .; V: TRBV19; DNA: TGTGCCAGTAGTAGGGAGGTTCAGCCCCAGCATTTT; CDR3: CASSREVQPQHF